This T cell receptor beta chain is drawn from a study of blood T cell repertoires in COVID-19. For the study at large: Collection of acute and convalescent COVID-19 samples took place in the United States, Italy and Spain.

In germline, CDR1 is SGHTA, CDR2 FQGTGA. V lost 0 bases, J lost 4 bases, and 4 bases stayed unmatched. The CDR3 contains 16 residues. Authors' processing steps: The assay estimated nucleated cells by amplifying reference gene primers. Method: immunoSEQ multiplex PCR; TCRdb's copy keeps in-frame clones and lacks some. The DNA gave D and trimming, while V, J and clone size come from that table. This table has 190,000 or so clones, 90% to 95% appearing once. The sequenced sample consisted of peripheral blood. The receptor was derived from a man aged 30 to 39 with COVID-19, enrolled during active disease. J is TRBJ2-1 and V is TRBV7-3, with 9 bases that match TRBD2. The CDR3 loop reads CASSLTSGGQYNEQFF. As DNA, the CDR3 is TGTGCCAGCAGCTTAACTAGCGGGGGCCAATACAATGAGCAGTTCTTC.